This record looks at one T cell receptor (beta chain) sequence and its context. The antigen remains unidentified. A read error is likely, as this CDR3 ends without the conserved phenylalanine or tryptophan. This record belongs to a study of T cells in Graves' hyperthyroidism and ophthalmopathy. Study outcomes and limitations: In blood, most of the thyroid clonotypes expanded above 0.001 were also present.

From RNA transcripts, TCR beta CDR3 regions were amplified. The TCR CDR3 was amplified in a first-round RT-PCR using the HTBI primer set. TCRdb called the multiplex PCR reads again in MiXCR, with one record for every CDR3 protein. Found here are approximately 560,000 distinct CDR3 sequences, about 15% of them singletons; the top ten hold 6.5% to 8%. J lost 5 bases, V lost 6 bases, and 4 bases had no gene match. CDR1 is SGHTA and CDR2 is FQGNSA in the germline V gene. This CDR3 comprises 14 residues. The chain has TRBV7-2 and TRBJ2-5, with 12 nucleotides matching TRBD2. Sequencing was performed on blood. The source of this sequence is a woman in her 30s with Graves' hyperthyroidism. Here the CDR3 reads CASRPGTSGETQYL. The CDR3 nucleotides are TGTGCCAGCAGGCCCGGGACTAGCGGGGAGACCCAGTACCTC.